This TCR beta chain was sequenced during a study of T cell repertoires in cytomegalovirus infection. Study-level information: CMV infection together with matching HLA type was indicated by public TCR beta signatures.

MiXCR, run by TCRdb on the reads, gives a single entry per CDR3 protein. The repertoire includes 350,000 to 500,000 distinct CDR3 sequences, approximately 33% of them detected once, and roughly 15% sits in the top ten. This CDR3 has 15 residues. J gave up 6 bases and V 4 bases, and 8 bases lay outside the gene matches. CDR1 SGHVS and CDR2 FNYEAQ come from the germline V gene. The material sequenced was PBMCs. The receptor was derived from a human donor in good health (CMV status not recorded). Some clones in this sample may be carry-over from other donors' samples. The rearrangement joins TRBV7-6 to TRBJ1-4; 7 nucleotides align to TRBD1. The CDR3 loop reads CASSSETGPDEKLFF. CDR3 in DNA: TGTGCCAGCAGCTCAGAGACAGGGCCAGATGAAAAACTGTTTTTT.